Listed below are T cell receptor beta chains from one sample, sequenced in a study of shared clonotypes between healthy human individuals. Libraries were prepared by immunoSEQ multiplex PCR; TCRdb keeps only in-frame clonotypes and omits some of them. The data show 2,100,000 or so clones, around 95% seen once. What was sequenced was naive CD4+ T cells sorted from blood. These TCRs come from a man aged 18 to 29 in good health. Both conserved end residues are part of each CDR3. Fields, in order: clone size, D gene, V gene, J gene, CDR3 protein, CDR3 DNA. A D gene is named only where the DNA matches it firmly. The listing skips clone size in some rows; elsewhere it reads once, few, many or a size class.

.	.	TRBV4-3	TRBJ2-7	CASSQVGGGYEQYF	TGCGCCAGCAGCCAAGTGGGGGGTGGGTACGAGCAGTACTTC
.	.	TRBV21-1	TRBJ1-4	CASSKSIGDSSNEKLFF	TGTGCCAGCAGCAAATCGATAGGGGACAGCTCTAATGAAAAACTGTTTTTT
.	TRBD1	TRBV19	TRBJ1-1	CASRSPRGHTEAFF	TGTGCCAGTAGGTCCCCCAGGGGGCACACTGAAGCTTTCTTT
.	.	TRBV7-2	TRBJ2-5	CASSSMSFSGNRVRETQYF	TGTGCCAGCAGCTCGATGAGCTTCTCCGGAAATAGGGTCCGGGAGACCCAGTACTTC
.	TRBD2	TRBV7-2	TRBJ2-1	CASSSQGLVSYNEQFF	TGTGCCAGCAGCTCCCAAGGACTAGTATCCTACAATGAGCAGTTCTTC
.	TRBD2	TRBV18	TRBJ2-7	CASSPTSGTSTYEQYF	TGTGCCAGCTCACCTACGTCCGGGACTAGCACATACGAGCAGTACTTC
.	.	TRBV19	TRBJ1-5	CASRADPNSNQPQHF	TGTGCCAGTAGAGCAGATCCCAATAGCAATCAGCCCCAGCATTTT
few	.	TRBV6-1	TRBJ1-2	CASSEGLYGYTF	TGTGCCAGCAGTGAAGGCCTCTATGGCTACACCTTC
.	.	TRBV12-5	TRBJ2-7	CASGLSQGPGYEQYF	TGTGCTAGTGGTTTGTCTCAGGGCCCCGGGTACGAGCAGTACTTC
.	TRBD1	TRBV7-9	TRBJ2-4	CASSQGQTLSDIQYF	TGTGCCAGCAGCCAGGGACAGACCTTAAGCGACATTCAGTACTTC
.	.	TRBV7-9	TRBJ1-2	CASSSDSHYGYTF	TGTGCCAGCAGTTCGGACAGTCACTATGGCTACACCTTC
.	TRBD1	TRBV5-1	TRBJ2-5	CASSYAGTGGETQYF	TGCGCCAGCAGCTACGCCGGGACAGGGGGCGAGACCCAGTACTTC
.	TRBD1	TRBV15	TRBJ1-3	CATSRDLGGYRNTIYF	TGTGCCACCAGCAGAGATCTAGGGGGCTATAGAAACACCATATATTTT
.	.	TRBV30	TRBJ1-6	CAWKRGVDSPLHF	TGTGCCTGGAAACGGGGCGTGGATTCACCCCTCCACTTT
.	TRBD1	TRBV5-5	TRBJ1-1	CASSLARTGTEAFF	TGTGCCAGCAGCTTGGCTCGGACAGGGACTGAAGCTTTCTTT
.	.	TRBV5-1	TRBJ1-6	CASSLVSGFDSPLHF	TGCGCCAGCAGCTTGGTTTCAGGGTTTGATTCACCCCTCCACTTT
once	.	TRBV10-3	TRBJ2-2	CAISEGHGSGELFF	TGTGCCATCAGTGAGGGGCACGGGTCCGGGGAGCTGTTTTTT
.	.	TRBV11-2	TRBJ2-7	CASSFDLGYEQYF	TGTGCCAGCAGCTTCGACTTGGGTTACGAGCAGTACTTC
.	.	TRBV28	TRBJ1-1	CASSFPRMNTEAFF	TGTGCCAGCAGTTTTCCCAGGATGAACACTGAAGCTTTCTTT
once	.	TRBV6-6	TRBJ2-3	CATERVDTQYF	TGTGCCACAGAGAGGGTAGATACGCAGTATTTT
.	.	TRBV7-8	TRBJ2-7	CASSITDSPSYEQYF	TGTGCCAGCAGCATTACAGACAGTCCCTCCTACGAGCAGTACTTC
once	.	TRBV7-2	TRBJ2-1	CASSLQEGSYNEQFF	TGTGCCAGCAGCCTGCAGGAGGGGTCCTACAATGAGCAGTTCTTC
.	TRBD1	TRBV5-4	TRBJ1-1	CASRPRTGEGTEAFF	TGTGCCAGCAGACCACGGACAGGGGAGGGCACTGAAGCTTTCTTT
once	TRBD2	TRBV4-2	TRBJ2-3	CASSQDLGGGTDTQYF	TGTGCCAGCAGCCAAGATCTGGGGGGGGGCACAGATACGCAGTATTTT
.	.	TRBV10-3	TRBJ2-5	CAISGGLETQYF	TGTGCCATCAGTGGAGGATTGGAGACCCAGTACTTC
once	TRBD1	TRBV7-3	TRBJ2-7	CASSTDRGDEQYF	TGTGCCAGCAGCACGGACAGGGGTGACGAGCAGTACTTC
few	.	TRBV10-3	TRBJ1-5	CAISESVLGNQPQHF	TGTGCCATCAGTGAGTCCGTATTGGGCAATCAGCCCCAGCATTTT
.	.	TRBV6-1	TRBJ2-1	CASSTGLGSNEQFF	TGTGCCAGCAGTACCGGTTTGGGGTCCAATGAGCAGTTCTTC
.	TRBD1	TRBV4-3	TRBJ1-2	CASSHQRTGPYGYTF	TGCGCCAGCAGCCATCAACGGACAGGACCCTATGGCTACACCTTC
.	.	TRBV4-1	TRBJ2-2	CASSLQGWGELFF	TGCGCCAGCAGCCTACAGGGTTGGGGGGAGCTGTTTTTT
.	TRBD1	TRBV5-1	TRBJ2-1	CASSLTGAYNEQFF	TGCGCCAGCAGCTTGACAGGGGCCTACAATGAGCAGTTCTTC
.	.	TRBV5-1	TRBJ1-2	CASSTGLPFQGHGYTF	TGCGCCAGCAGCACAGGCTTACCTTTTCAGGGGCACGGCTACACCTTC
.	TRBD1	TRBV29-1	TRBJ2-3	CSVEAVDRASTDTQYF	TGCAGCGTTGAAGCCGTGGACAGGGCTAGCACAGATACGCAGTATTTT
.	TRBD1	TRBV2	TRBJ2-1	CASRGDRVAYNEQFF	TGTGCCAGCAGGGGGGACAGGGTGGCCTACAATGAGCAGTTCTTC
.	TRBD1	TRBV2	TRBJ1-6	CASSGDSTIRPLHF	TGTGCCAGCAGTGGGGACAGTACCATTCGACCCCTCCACTTT
.	.	TRBV27	TRBJ2-5	CASSLYSTGTQETQYF	TGTGCCAGCAGTTTATATTCGACAGGGACTCAAGAGACCCAGTACTTC
once	TRBD2	TRBV6-5	TRBJ2-1	CASSYFLAEMNEQFF	TGTGCCAGCAGTTATTTCCTAGCGGAAATGAATGAGCAGTTCTTC
.	TRBD1	TRBV30	TRBJ2-7	CAGLGQGRSYEQYF	TGTGCCGGGTTAGGACAGGGTCGGTCCTACGAGCAGTACTTC
.	TRBD1	TRBV5-1	TRBJ1-4	CASSRQPPGQGAGGEKLFF	TGCGCCAGCAGCCGCCAACCCCCGGGACAGGGGGCTGGTGGAGAAAAACTGTTTTTT
.	TRBD1	TRBV28	TRBJ2-2	CASTGAGFTGELFF	TGTGCCAGTACAGGGGCGGGTTTCACCGGGGAGCTGTTTTTT
.	.	TRBV4-1	TRBJ1-4	CASRLGLTNEKLFF	TGCGCCAGCAGATTAGGACTGACTAATGAAAAACTGTTTTTT
.	TRBD1	TRBV12-5	TRBJ2-2	CASAPTGGYIAGELFF	TGTGCTAGTGCCCCGACAGGGGGCTATATTGCCGGGGAGCTGTTTTTT
.	.	TRBV10-3	TRBJ2-5	CAISLSVGKETQYF	TGTGCCATCAGTCTCAGCGTGGGAAAAGAGACCCAGTACTTC
.	.	TRBV6-6	TRBJ2-5	CASRRDEETQYF	TGTGCCAGCAGGCGGGACGAAGAGACCCAGTACTTC
.	.	TRBV7-9	TRBJ1-5	CASSPTWEQPQHF	TGTGCCAGCAGCCCCACTTGGGAACAGCCCCAGCATTTT
.	TRBD1	TRBV19	TRBJ2-7	CASSSGQGSYEQYF	TGTGCCAGTAGTTCAGGACAGGGGTCCTACGAGCAGTACTTC
.	.	TRBV5-1	TRBJ2-7	CASSFKDSGTSYEQYF	TGCGCCAGCAGCTTTAAGGACAGCGGTACCTCCTACGAGCAGTACTTC
.	.	TRBV2	TRBJ1-5	CASSEALGQPRPQHF	TGTGCCAGCAGTGAAGCGCTGGGGCAGCCCCGGCCCCAGCATTTT
.	TRBD1	TRBV5-4	TRBJ2-4	CASSPSFGQGNIQYF	TGTGCCAGCAGCCCTAGCTTTGGACAGGGTAACATTCAGTACTTC
.	.	TRBV4-1	TRBJ1-1	CASSQDWTLNTEAFF	TGCGCCAGCAGCCAAGATTGGACGCTGAACACTGAAGCTTTCTTT
.	.	TRBV7-2	TRBJ2-5	CASSLGGSGQETQYF	TGTGCCAGCAGCTTAGGAGGTTCCGGGCAAGAGACCCAGTACTTC
.	TRBD2	TRBV7-3	TRBJ2-3	CASSLSGDPIPQYF	TGTGCCAGCAGCCTTAGCGGGGACCCCATCCCGCAGTATTTT
.	.	TRBV16	TRBJ2-7	CASSQSLSSYEQYF	TGTGCCAGCAGCCAATCCCTATCCTCCTACGAGCAGTACTTC
.	TRBD2	TRBV27	TRBJ2-5	CASSWLAGYTDQETQYF	TGTGCCAGCAGTTGGCTAGCGGGGTACACCGACCAAGAGACCCAGTACTTC
.	.	TRBV7-8	TRBJ1-1	CASRPTTSRNTEAFF	TGTGCCAGCAGACCCACAACGTCGCGGAACACTGAAGCTTTCTTT
.	.	TRBV7-2	TRBJ1-2	CASSITRDGYGYTF	TGTGCCAGCAGTATTACCCGGGACGGCTATGGCTACACCTTC
.	TRBD1	TRBV28	TRBJ1-1	CATTSGTGGFLTEAFF	TGTGCCACAACCTCCGGGACAGGGGGATTTTTAACTGAAGCTTTCTTT
once	.	TRBV5-4	TRBJ1-5	CASSRDKYQPQHF	TGTGCCAGCAGTCGGGACAAGTATCAGCCCCAGCATTTT
.	.	TRBV6-1	TRBJ2-3	CASSEARMTTDTQYF	TGTGCCAGCAGTGAAGCTAGAATGACCACAGATACGCAGTATTTT
.	.	TRBV7-3	TRBJ1-6	CASSQGGGSPLHF	TGTGCCAGCAGCCAAGGTGGGGGTTCACCCCTCCACTTT